What follows describes a single T cell receptor beta chain. The target antigen is unknown. PCR used 60 Vbeta primers and 13 Jbeta primers. In the original workflow: Unique TCR beta chains totaled roughly 81 million in a later count, with roughly 10 million of them shared. Data came from immunoSEQ multiplex PCR; TCRdb stores just in-frame clones and leaves some out. Clone size and V and J calls were adopted from that table, with D and trimming inferred from the DNA. The data show roughly 150,000 clones, 76% seen once. This sample is drawn from a study of cytomegalovirus exposure and HLA in healthy donors. Study outcomes and limitations: The study put 150 or so TCR beta chains on its list as cytomegalovirus-associated. Among the most significant clusters, several appeared linked to common viral pathogens in a later analysis.

What was sequenced was PBMCs. This receptor was identified in a male donor in good health and CMV-seronegative.

The DNA for the CDR3 is TGTGCCAGCAAAACCGGGACAGCGCTGAATCAGCCCCAGCATTTT. This codes for CASKTGTALNQPQHF. The V and J genes are TRBV27 and TRBJ1-5; 7 nucleotides line up with TRBD1. The V and J ends lost 7 bases and 4 bases, in that order; junction bases with no gene match: 10. Germline V gene data show CDR1 as MNHEY and CDR2 as SMNVEV (reference sequence). This CDR3 spans 15 amino acids.